This T cell receptor beta chain was sequenced in a study of T cell repertoires in cytomegalovirus infection. General study results and limits: What dominated the ex vivo response were HLA-C-restricted CMV-specific TCR beta clonotypes. Carriers of CMV plus the relevant HLA were identified by cumulative public TCR beta family frequency.

Germline V CDR1 and CDR2: MNHEY, SMNVEV (reference sequence). V lost 6 bases and J lost 0, with 12 bases in between. The CDR3 extends over 15 amino acids. With respect to this clonotype: Its target is not known.

One entry per CDR3 protein, called by TCRdb with MiXCR from the reads. The repertoire holds approximately 1,000,000 distinct CDR3 sequences, with roughly 31% as singletons. This receptor was identified in a human donor in good health (CMV status not recorded). Some clones in this sample may be carry-over from other donors' samples. The sequences come from cultured CD8+ T cells from PBMCs, collected from culture after CMV antigen stimulation. The chain recombines TRBV27 with TRBJ1-5; a weak D match, TRBD1 (5 bases). The chain's CDR3 is CASRNTGYSNQPQHF. The CDR3, as DNA: TGTGCCAGCAGAAATACAGGATATAGCAATCAGCCCCAGCATTTT.